This TCR beta chain originates from a study of T cells in Graves' hyperthyroidism and ophthalmopathy. What was amplified from RNA transcripts were TCR beta CDR3 regions. The HTBI set primed first-round TCR CDR3 RT-PCR. TCRdb analysed the multiplex PCR reads with MiXCR anew, one entry per CDR3 protein. The data hold 500,000 or so distinct CDR3 sequences, with 15% to 20% observed a single time. Germline V gives CDR1 SGHAT, CDR2 FQNNGV. The germline V and J ends were trimmed by 6 bases and 1 base, with 13 bases remaining between them. The CDR3 runs 15 residues. This clonotype has more than one count but fewer than ten.

V gene TRBV11-2 combines with J gene TRBJ1-5; the D is unclear. Material: blood. The sequence derives from a woman aged 30 to 39 with Graves' ophthalmopathy. The CDR3 DNA reads as TGTGCCAGCAGGACTGGGTGGTTCAGCAATCAGCCCCAGCATTTT. This gives the protein CASRTGWFSNQPQHF.